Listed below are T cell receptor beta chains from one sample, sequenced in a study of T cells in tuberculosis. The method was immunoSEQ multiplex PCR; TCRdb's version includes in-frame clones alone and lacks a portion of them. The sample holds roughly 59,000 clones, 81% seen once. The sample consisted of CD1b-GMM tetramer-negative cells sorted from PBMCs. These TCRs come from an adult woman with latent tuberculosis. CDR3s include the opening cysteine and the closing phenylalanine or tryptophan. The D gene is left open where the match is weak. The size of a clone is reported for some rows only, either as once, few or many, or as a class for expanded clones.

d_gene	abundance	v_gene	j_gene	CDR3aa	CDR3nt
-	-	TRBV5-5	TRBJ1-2	CASSPPPTGSDYGYTF	TGTGCCAGCAGCCCCCCGCCCACAGGGTCTGACTATGGCTACACCTTC
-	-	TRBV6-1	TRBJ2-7	CASSGGGYEQYF	TGTGCCAGCAGTGGAGGTGGATACGAGCAGTACTTC
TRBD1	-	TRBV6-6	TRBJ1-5	CASSDRGNQPQHF	TGTGCCAGCAGTGACAGGGGGAATCAGCCCCAGCATTTT
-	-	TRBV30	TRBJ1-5	CAWSDWQGKGGNQPQHF	TGTGCCTGGAGTGACTGGCAGGGGAAGGGGGGCAATCAGCCCCAGCATTTT
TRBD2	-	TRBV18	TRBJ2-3	CASSRTSGTDTQYF	TGTGCCAGCTCACGGACTAGCGGCACAGATACGCAGTATTTT
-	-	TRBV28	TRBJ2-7	CASSLRGGNEQYF	TGTGCCAGCAGTTTAAGGGGTGGTAACGAGCAGTACTTC
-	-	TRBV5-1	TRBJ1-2	CASSFDTINGYTF	TGCGCCAGCAGCTTTGACACAATAAACGGCTACACCTTC
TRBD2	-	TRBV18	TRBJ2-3	CASSPLGLAGGWGTDTQYF	TGTGCCAGCTCACCACTCGGCCTAGCGGGAGGATGGGGCACAGATACGCAGTATTTT
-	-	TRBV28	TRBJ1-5	CASSLVSGNQPQHF	TGTGCCAGCAGTTTAGTCTCAGGCAATCAGCCCCAGCATTTT
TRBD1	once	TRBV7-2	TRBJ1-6	CASSLGTGYNSPLHF	TGTGCCAGCAGCTTAGGGACAGGGTACAATTCACCCCTCCACTTT
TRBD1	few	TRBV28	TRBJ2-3	CASNRGGTDTQYF	TGTGCCAGCAACAGGGGAGGCACAGATACGCAGTATTTT
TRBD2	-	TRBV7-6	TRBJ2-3	CASSRGTSADTQYF	TGTGCCAGCAGCAGGGGGACTAGCGCAGATACGCAGTATTTT
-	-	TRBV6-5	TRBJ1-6	CASSYTPTGRNSPLHF	TGTGCCAGCAGTTACACCCCGACAGGTCGGAATTCACCCCTCCACTTT
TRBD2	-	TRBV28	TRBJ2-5	CASSSPPPSSGGGETQYF	TGTGCCAGCAGTTCCCCACCTCCTTCTAGCGGGGGGGGAGAGACCCAGTACTTC
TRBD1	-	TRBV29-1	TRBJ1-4	CSVETGTTNEKLFF	TGCAGCGTTGAGACAGGGACCACTAATGAAAAACTGTTTTTT
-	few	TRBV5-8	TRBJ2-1	CASSLGVRGLRRDEQFF	TGTGCCAGCAGCTTGGGTGTTAGGGGCCTTCGGAGGGATGAGCAGTTCTTC
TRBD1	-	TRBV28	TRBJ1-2	CASSLYGTGQHDGYTF	TGTGCCAGCAGTCTTTACGGGACAGGGCAACATGATGGCTACACCTTC
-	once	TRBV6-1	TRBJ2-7	CASTPAYEQYF	TGTGCCAGCACGCCAGCCTACGAGCAGTACTTC
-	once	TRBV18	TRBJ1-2	CASSPPAGVDYTF	TGTGCCAGCTCACCACCGGCAGGGGTTGACTACACCTTC
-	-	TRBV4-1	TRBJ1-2	CASSQDLGRLGYTF	TGCGCCAGCAGCCAAGATCTCGGTCGTCTTGGCTACACCTTC
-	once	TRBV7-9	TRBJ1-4	CASSLSRDGELFF	TGTGCCAGCAGCTTATCCAGGGATGGTGAACTGTTTTTT
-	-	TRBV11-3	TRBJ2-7	CASSLPLQPSYEQYF	TGTGCCAGCAGCTTACCCCTTCAACCCTCCTACGAGCAGTACTTC
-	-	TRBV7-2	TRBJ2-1	CASSSSGRSSYNEQFF	TGTGCCAGCAGCTCCTCAGGGCGAAGCTCCTACAATGAGCAGTTCTTC
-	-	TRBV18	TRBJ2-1	CASSPTQGGSYNEQFF	TGTGCCAGCTCACCTACCCAGGGGGGCTCCTACAATGAGCAGTTCTTC
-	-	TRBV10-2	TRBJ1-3	CASSEGPRNTIYF	TGCGCCAGCAGTGAGGGGCCCCGAAACACCATATATTTT
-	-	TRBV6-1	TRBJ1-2	CASSESHRVEGYTF	TGTGCCAGCAGTGAAAGTCACAGGGTGGAGGGCTACACCTTC
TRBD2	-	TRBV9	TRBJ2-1	CASSPSASGGHNEQFF	TGTGCCAGCAGCCCTTCCGCCAGCGGGGGCCACAATGAGCAGTTCTTC
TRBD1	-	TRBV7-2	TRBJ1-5	CASSLDRASNQPQHF	TGTGCCAGCAGCCTTGACAGGGCCTCCAATCAGCCCCAGCATTTT
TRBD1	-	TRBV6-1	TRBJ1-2	CASSTWTGYIYGYTF	TGTGCCAGCAGTACCTGGACAGGGTATATATATGGCTACACCTTC
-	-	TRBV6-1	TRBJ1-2	CASSAAQPANYGYTF	TGTGCCAGCAGCGCTGCACAACCAGCTAACTATGGCTACACCTTC
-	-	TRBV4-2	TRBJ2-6	CASSQDGTTISGANVLTF	TGTGCCAGCAGCCAAGATGGGACAACCATCTCTGGGGCCAACGTCCTGACTTTC
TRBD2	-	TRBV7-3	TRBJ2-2	CASAASGANTGELFF	TGTGCCAGCGCCGCTAGCGGAGCGAACACCGGGGAGCTGTTTTTT
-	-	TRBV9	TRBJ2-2	CASSVGRTYTGELFF	TGTGCCAGCAGCGTAGGCAGAACCTACACCGGGGAGCTGTTTTTT
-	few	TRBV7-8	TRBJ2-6	CASRMTGRSGANVLTF	TGTGCCAGCAGAATGACAGGTCGCTCTGGGGCCAACGTCCTGACTTTC
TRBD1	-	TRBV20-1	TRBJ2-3	CSARGTGREYF	TGCAGTGCTAGAGGGACAGGCCGTGAGTATTTT
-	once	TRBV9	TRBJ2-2	CASSNQNTGELFF	TGTGCCAGCAGCAATCAGAACACCGGGGAGCTGTTTTTT
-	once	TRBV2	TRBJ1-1	CASRGKGHTEAFF	TGTGCCAGCAGGGGGAAGGGACATACTGAAGCTTTCTTT
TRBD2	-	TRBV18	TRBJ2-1	CASSPLLRGDSYNEQFF	TGTGCCAGCTCACCACTCCTCCGGGGGGATTCCTACAATGAGCAGTTCTTC
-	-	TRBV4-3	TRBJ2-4	CASSQVRVTKNIQYF	TGCGCCAGCAGCCAAGTTCGGGTCACCAAAAACATTCAGTACTTC
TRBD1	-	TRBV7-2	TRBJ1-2	CASSTRQGEYGYTF	TGTGCCAGCAGCACTCGACAGGGAGAATATGGCTACACCTTC
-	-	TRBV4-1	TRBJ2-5	CASSHLQGSGETQYF	TGCGCCAGCAGCCACCTACAGGGTTCGGGAGAGACCCAGTACTTC
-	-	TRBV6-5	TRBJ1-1	CASSYDRRSTEAFF	TGTGCCAGCAGTTATGACAGACGGAGCACTGAAGCTTTCTTT
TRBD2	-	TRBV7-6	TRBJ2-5	CASSLMTSGSQETQYF	TGTGCCAGCAGCTTAATGACTAGCGGAAGTCAAGAGACCCAGTACTTC
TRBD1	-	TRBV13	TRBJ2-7	CASMGTEEDRGYEQYF	TGTGCCAGCATGGGGACCGAAGAGGACAGGGGCTACGAGCAGTACTTC
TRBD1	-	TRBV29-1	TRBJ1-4	CSGILTGAAEKLFF	TGCAGCGGAATCCTGACAGGGGCAGCTGAAAAACTGTTTTTT
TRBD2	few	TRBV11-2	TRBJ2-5	CASSLDKLAGSKETQYF	TGTGCCAGCAGCTTAGATAAACTAGCGGGTTCTAAAGAGACCCAGTACTTC
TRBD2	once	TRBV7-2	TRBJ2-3	CASSRRGGLTDTQYF	TGTGCCAGCAGCCGACGGGGGGGCCTCACAGATACGCAGTATTTT
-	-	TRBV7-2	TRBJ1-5	CASSTSPAGSYSNQPQHF	TGTGCCAGCAGCACCTCCCCTGCGGGGTCGTATAGCAATCAGCCCCAGCATTTT
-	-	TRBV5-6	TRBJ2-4	CASSRQSSGIMDIQYF	TGTGCCAGCAGCCGCCAGTCGTCAGGGATTATGGACATTCAGTACTTC
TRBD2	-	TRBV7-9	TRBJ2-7	CASSFGEGRGEQYF	TGTGCCAGCAGCTTCGGGGAGGGGCGGGGCGAGCAGTACTTC
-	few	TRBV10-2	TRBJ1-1	CASRPRTPGEAFF	TGCGCCAGCAGACCCAGGACACCCGGGGAAGCTTTCTTT
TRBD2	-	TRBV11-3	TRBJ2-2	CASSSATGGTGELFF	TGTGCCAGCAGCTCTGCCACGGGGGGTACCGGGGAGCTGTTTTTT
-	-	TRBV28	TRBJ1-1	CASSPSNRANTEAFF	TGTGCCAGCAGTCCATCCAACAGGGCTAACACTGAAGCTTTCTTT
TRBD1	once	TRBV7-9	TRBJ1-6	CTSSSGTAGSPLHF	TGTACCAGCAGCTCCGGGACAGCCGGTTCACCCCTCCACTTT
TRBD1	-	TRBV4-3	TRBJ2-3	CASSQRTGVDTQYF	TGCGCCAGCAGCCAACGAACAGGGGTAGATACGCAGTATTTT
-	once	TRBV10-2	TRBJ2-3	CASTKGAQGYEDTRYF	TGCGCCAGCACTAAAGGGGCTCAGGGTTACGAAGATACGCGGTATTTT